This is a list of T cell receptor beta chains from one sample in a study of radiotherapy plus CTLA-4 blockade in lung cancer. Some clones are missing from TCRdb's copy, which holds only in-frame ones; the method was immunoSEQ multiplex PCR. The sample contains about 40,000 clones, under 80% of which appear only once. The sequenced sample was peripheral blood, obtained from a patient treated with radiotherapy plus ipilimumab. These receptor sequences come from a human donor with non-small cell lung cancer who had stable disease on radiotherapy plus ipilimumab. Each CDR3 is given with its conserved first and last residue. The order of the fields is CDR3 DNA, CDR3 protein, clone size, D gene, J gene, V gene, CDR3 length. D genes are given only for firm matches. Expanded clones are given a class, and other clones once, few, many or no size at all.

TGTGCCAGCAGCTTGACGTCAGGGGCAGGAGACTATGGCTACACCTTC	CASSLTSGAGDYGYTF	-	-	TRBJ1-2	TRBV11-3	16
TGTGCCAGTACCGACGGGATGATGAACACTGAAGCTTTCTTT	CASTDGMMNTEAFF	-	-	TRBJ1-1	TRBV19	14
TGTGCCAGCAGCGCCCAAGGAACCCACGAACGGAGGGTCCTGACTTTC	CASSAQGTHERRVLTF	-	-	TRBJ2-6	TRBV9	16
TGTGCCAGCAGCTTAGCCTTGACAGGAGGAAGGTCACCCCTCCACTTT	CASSLALTGGRSPLHF	-	-	TRBJ1-6	TRBV7-9	16
TGTGCCAGCTCACCACCAGGAGACAGAACCTCCTACGAGCAGTACTTC	CASSPPGDRTSYEQYF	-	-	TRBJ2-7	TRBV18	16
TGTGCCAGCAGCTTAGTCCCCCCGGGGGGTTCCTACAATGAGCAGTTCTTC	CASSLVPPGGSYNEQFF	few	TRBD2	TRBJ2-1	TRBV7-6	17
TGTGCCAGCAGCCCTTTCAGGGGACGCTCCTATAATTCACCCCTCCACTTT	CASSPFRGRSYNSPLHF	-	-	TRBJ1-6	TRBV7-2	17
TGCGCCAGCAGCTTACAGGACAGGGGTGATGAAGCTTTCTTT	CASSLQDRGDEAFF	few	TRBD1	TRBJ1-1	TRBV5-1	14
TGTGCCAGCAGCTTCCCCGGGAGTCCCCTCCACTTT	CASSFPGSPLHF	-	-	TRBJ1-6	TRBV7-9	12
TGTGCCAGCAGTGTCCGGGGACAGCGGAACACTGAAGCTTTCTTT	CASSVRGQRNTEAFF	-	TRBD1	TRBJ1-1	TRBV9	15
TGTGCCAGCAGCTTAGAGCCGAGTTCACCCCTCCACTTT	CASSLEPSSPLHF	few	-	TRBJ1-6	TRBV7-9	13
TGCGCCAGCAGTGTTCAGGTTAACTATGGCTACACCTTC	CASSVQVNYGYTF	-	-	TRBJ1-2	TRBV10-2	13
TGCGCCAGCAGCTCCCTGACAGGGGTGACTGAAGCTTTCTTT	CASSSLTGVTEAFF	-	TRBD1	TRBJ1-1	TRBV5-1	14
TGTGCCAGCAGTTACTCGGCGGGGTCGGGGGAGACCCAGTACTTC	CASSYSAGSGETQYF	-	-	TRBJ2-5	TRBV6-5	15
TGCGCCAGTTCACAGGGGGGGAACTACAATGAGCAGTTCTTC	CASSQGGNYNEQFF	-	-	TRBJ2-1	TRBV5-1	14
TGCGCCAGCAGTGTGACGGGGGGAAACACCATATATTTT	CASSVTGGNTIYF	-	-	TRBJ1-3	TRBV5-1	13
TGTGCCTGGAGCTACCTCTCCTACGAGCAGTACTTC	CAWSYLSYEQYF	-	-	TRBJ2-7	TRBV30	12
TGTGCCAGCAGCCCATCCACCAGACAGGGCAGTGTCACTGAAGCTTTCTTT	CASSPSTRQGSVTEAFF	-	TRBD1	TRBJ1-1	TRBV9	17
TGTGCCAGCTCACCCAGGGGAAAATGGGACACTGAAGCTTTCTTT	CASSPRGKWDTEAFF	-	-	TRBJ1-1	TRBV18	15
TGTGCCAGCAGCCGCGACAGGGGCTCCTACAATGAGCAGTTCTTC	CASSRDRGSYNEQFF	-	TRBD1	TRBJ2-1	TRBV13	15
TGTGCCAGCAGCTTAATTTTTTACAGGGGCGGCTCAACTAATGAAAAACTGTTTTTT	CASSLIFYRGGSTNEKLFF	-	TRBD1	TRBJ1-4	TRBV7-2	19
TGTGCCAGCAGCTCTGGACAGGGGATAAACAATGAGCAGTTCTTC	CASSSGQGINNEQFF	few	TRBD1	TRBJ2-1	TRBV11-1	15
TGTGCCAGCTCACCGGGGACAGGGGTAGATACGCAGTATTTT	CASSPGTGVDTQYF	-	TRBD1	TRBJ2-3	TRBV18	14
TGTGCCAGTACCACGGGGGGGACCGGGGAGCTGTTTTTT	CASTTGGTGELFF	-	TRBD2	TRBJ2-2	TRBV19	13
TGTGCCAGCAGCTTTCGTACGGGGGGGGCCCACGAGCAGTACTTC	CASSFRTGGAHEQYF	-	TRBD2	TRBJ2-7	TRBV7-2	15
TGCAGTGCGGTAGACAATGAGCAGTTCTTC	CSAVDNEQFF	few	-	TRBJ2-1	TRBV20-1	10
TGTGCCAGCAGTTTTTCTGGCAGGGGGCGTTCCGAGCAGTACTTC	CASSFSGRGRSEQYF	few	TRBD1	TRBJ2-7	TRBV27	15
TGTGCCAGAGGGGAAATCGGGAACACTGAAGCTTTCTTT	CARGEIGNTEAFF	few	-	TRBJ1-1	TRBV11-3	13
TGTGCCAGCAGCTTAGCCGCAGGCAGCGGGGGTTACAATGAGCAGTTCTTC	CASSLAAGSGGYNEQFF	-	TRBD2	TRBJ2-1	TRBV7-2	17
TGCGCCAGCAGCCAATTGTGGGGACAGGGGGCATTTGGCTACACCTTC	CASSQLWGQGAFGYTF	-	TRBD1	TRBJ1-2	TRBV4-1	16
TGTGCCAGCAGCTCCGCCCGGGGGGCGAGCTACGAGCAGTACTTC	CASSSARGASYEQYF	once	-	TRBJ2-7	TRBV7-2	15
TGTGCCAGTAGTATCAGGAATCTCAACACTGAAGCTTTCTTT	CASSIRNLNTEAFF	-	-	TRBJ1-1	TRBV19	14
TGCGCCAGCAGCTTGGAAGTGGGTGGAGGCACTGAAGCTTTCTTT	CASSLEVGGGTEAFF	-	-	TRBJ1-1	TRBV5-1	15
TGTGCCAGCTCACCGGGGCAGACCACCGGGGAGCTGTTTTTT	CASSPGQTTGELFF	-	-	TRBJ2-2	TRBV18	14
TGTGCCTGGAGTATCCAGACAGGCGGGAATGAAAAACTGTTTTTT	CAWSIQTGGNEKLFF	-	-	TRBJ1-4	TRBV30	15
TGTGCCAGCAGCTTGGGGATTAGGGACAGCCCACCCCTCCACTTT	CASSLGIRDSPPLHF	-	TRBD1	TRBJ1-6	TRBV5-6	15
TGTGCCATCAGTGAATTGCGAGCAGATACGCAGTATTTT	CAISELRADTQYF	-	-	TRBJ2-3	TRBV10-3	13
TGTGCCAGCAGGGGCGGGGCCACCGGGAACATTCAGTACTTC	CASRGGATGNIQYF	few	-	TRBJ2-4	TRBV6-6	14
TGTGCCAGCAGCTTAGATCGACAGGGGTCGAGTGGCTACACCTTC	CASSLDRQGSSGYTF	-	TRBD1	TRBJ1-2	TRBV11-3	15
TGCGCCAGCAGCCACTTCCCTAGCGGGGGGAACACCGGGGAGCTGTTTTTT	CASSHFPSGGNTGELFF	few	TRBD2	TRBJ2-2	TRBV5-1	17
TGCAGCGTCAGGTTCCAAGAGACCCAGTACTTC	CSVRFQETQYF	-	-	TRBJ2-5	TRBV29-1	11
TGTGCCAGCAGTGCATCCTTGGGACAGGGATTCGGCGCAGATACGCAGTATTTT	CASSASLGQGFGADTQYF	-	TRBD1	TRBJ2-3	TRBV25-1	18
TGTGCCAGCAGGGGGGGGGATGCATACACTTACACCTACGAGCAGTACTTC	CASRGGDAYTYTYEQYF	-	TRBD2	TRBJ2-7	TRBV5-5	17